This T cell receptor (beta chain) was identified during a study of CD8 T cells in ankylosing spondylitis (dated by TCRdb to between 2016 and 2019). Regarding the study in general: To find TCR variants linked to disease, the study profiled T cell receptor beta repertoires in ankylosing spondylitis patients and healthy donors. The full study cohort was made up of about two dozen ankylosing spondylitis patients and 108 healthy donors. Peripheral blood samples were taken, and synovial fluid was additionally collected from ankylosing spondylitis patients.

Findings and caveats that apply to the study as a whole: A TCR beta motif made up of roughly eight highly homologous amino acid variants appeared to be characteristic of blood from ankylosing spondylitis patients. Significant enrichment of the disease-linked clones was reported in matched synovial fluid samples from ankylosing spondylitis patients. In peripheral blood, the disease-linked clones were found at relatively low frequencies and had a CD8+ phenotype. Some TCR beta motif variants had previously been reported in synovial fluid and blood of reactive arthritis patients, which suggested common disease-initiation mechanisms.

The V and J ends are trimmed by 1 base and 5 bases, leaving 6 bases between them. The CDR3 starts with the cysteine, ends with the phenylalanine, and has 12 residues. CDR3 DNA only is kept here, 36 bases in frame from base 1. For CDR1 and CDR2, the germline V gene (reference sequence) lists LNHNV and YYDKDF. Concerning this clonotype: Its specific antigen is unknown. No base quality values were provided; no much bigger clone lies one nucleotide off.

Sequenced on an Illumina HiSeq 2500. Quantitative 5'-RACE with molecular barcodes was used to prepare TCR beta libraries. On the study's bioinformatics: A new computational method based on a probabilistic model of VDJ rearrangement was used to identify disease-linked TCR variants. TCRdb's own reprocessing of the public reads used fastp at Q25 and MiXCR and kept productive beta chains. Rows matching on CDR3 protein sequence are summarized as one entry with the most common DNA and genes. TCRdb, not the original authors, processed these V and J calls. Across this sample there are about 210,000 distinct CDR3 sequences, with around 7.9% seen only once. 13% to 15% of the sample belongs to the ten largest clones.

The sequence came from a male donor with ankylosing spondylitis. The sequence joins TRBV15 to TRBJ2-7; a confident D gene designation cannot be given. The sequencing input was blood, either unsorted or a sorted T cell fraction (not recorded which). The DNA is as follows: TGTGCCACCAGCAGAGGGGGTGACGAGCAGTACTTC. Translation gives CATSRGGDEQYF.